The entry below gives a single T cell receptor beta chain sequence along with its context. The CDR3 is 16 residues long. V was pared by 3 bases and J by 6 bases, with 18 bases between. CDR1 and CDR2 from the germline V gene are LGHNA and YNFKEQ. Produced via immunoSEQ multiplex PCR; TCRdb's table is partial and in-frame only. The table includes roughly 61,000 clones, 93% detected once. The data are from a study of T cell changes during pregnancy in multiple sclerosis. The sequence came from a female donor with multiple sclerosis, enrolled in a pregnancy study. Sequencing was performed on peripheral blood, taken after pregnancy. The V and J genes are TRBV4-2 and TRBJ1-5; D is unclear. The CDR3 spells CASSHDGSVATQPQHF. CDR3 in DNA: TGTGCCAGCAGCCACGATGGGAGTGTCGCTACTCAGCCCCAGCATTTT.